The subject of this entry is one T cell receptor beta chain. Its antigen is not identified. The data originate from a study of T cell responses to AZD1222 COVID-19 vaccine. About the study: Pooled samples include second doses given at about 4 or 12 weeks. Study-wide results and caveats: Close to half of all spike-specific TCRs reportedly target regions of the variants that are unmutated.

Assay: immunoSEQ multiplex PCR; the TCRdb copy retains only in-frame clones and omits some. This table holds roughly 100,000 clones, less than 90% found once. This CDR3 is built from 20 residues. V lost 0 bases and J 2 bases, leaving 25 bases between the germline ends. Per germline, CDR1 LNHDA and CDR2 SQIVND (reference sequence). This sample comprised peripheral blood, obtained on day 0 of AZD1222 vaccination. This TCR derives from an adult in good health. The chain has TRBV19 and TRBJ1-1; D might be TRBD1 (5 bases). This CDR3 is CASSIDLRLLRRGVNTEAFF. DNA for the CDR3: TGTGCCAGTAGTATAGATCTAAGGTTGTTAAGGAGGGGTGTTAACACTGAAGCTTTCTTT.